This T cell receptor beta chain is from a study of neoadjuvant anti-PD-1 for oral cavity cancer (dated by TCRdb to 2020 to 2022). General notes on the study: Before curative-intent surgical resection, most patients were given three to four biweekly doses of nivolumab at 3 mg/kg. Patients without progression received a fourth nivolumab dose around day 43 and underwent definitive surgical resection on days 50-56. Under RECIST 1.1, a patient counted as a responder if showing complete response, partial response or stable disease, and as a non-responder if showing progression. There were 12 patients in the parent correlative cohort, and the response rate was 33%.

For deep sequencing, PBMC libraries mostly used around 500 ng of input genomic DNA, with six replicates for each sample. Following the manufacturer's instructions, the team built TCRbeta libraries using the immunoSEQ hsTCRbeta kit. An Illumina NovaSeq 6000 S4 flow cell was used to sequence the final libraries, which had first been combined to 3 nM. From the authors' description of their analysis: The immunoSEQ Analyzer was used for raw data preprocessing and quality control. The analysis was restricted to productive rearrangements, with each unique CDR3 amino acid sequence defining a clonotype. Repertoire clonality was estimated as the Gini-Simpson index, which was computed with the R package tcR. Student's t test was used to compare Gini indices, while Pearson correlation assessed associations with tumor size change. The table comes from immuneACCESS by way of TCRdb, which keeps in-frame sequences with V and J called. Part of the clones is missing from these tables; in studies checked, under half for an unresolved V gene and the rest for unknown reasons. That table gives V, J and clone size, and the DNA gave D and trimming. This sample gives 55,000 to 75,000 clones in total; roughly nine tenths of them show up just once. In total, the top ten clones hold more than 2.5% of the sample.

Concerning this clone: No cognate antigen has been identified for it. Base-call qualities are not available, and no considerably larger clone is one nucleotide away.

The research as a whole found: After neoadjuvant nivolumab, T cell clonality (Gini index) in PBMCs was significantly higher in non-responders than in responders. Only a few patients per response group were included in the TCR analyses, and larger cohorts for validation were called for by the authors. Higher pretreatment blood TCRbeta clonality and lower post-treatment tumor TCRbeta clonality were correlated with higher pretreatment blood Treg/Th17 ratios.

The meaning of the sample's time point label: after neoadjuvant nivolumab, at surgical resection. Patients were newly diagnosed with stage II-IVA oral cavity squamous cell carcinoma and had received no prior systemic or radiation treatment. Everyone in the cohort had locally advanced, HPV-negative oral cavity squamous cell carcinoma. No culture maintenance or expansion was done, as the peripheral blood mononuclear cells went straight to analysis. The samples were drawn from a longitudinal correlative study tied to a single-arm phase II trial testing neoadjuvant nivolumab in oral cavity squamous cell carcinoma. Subject-matched pre- and post-treatment PBMCs and tumors from three responders and three non-responders were subjected to genomic DNA-based TCRbeta sequencing. Peripheral blood mononuclear cells were collected once before nivolumab treatment and again after treatment, at the time of surgery. The Maxwell RSC DNA from Cells kit was used to extract genomic DNA from PBMCs.

CDR1 ENHRY and CDR2 SYGVKD are derived from the germline V gene. Trimming costs V 5 bases and J 2 bases, and their ends lie 13 bases apart. From the cysteine through the phenylalanine, the CDR3 covers 15 amino acids. Of all the DNA, just the CDR3 is kept, 45 bases in frame from base 1. The origin of this receptor is a person aged 35-79 years with oral cavity squamous cell carcinoma. Here the chain combines TRBV10-3 and TRBJ2-1; D gene: possibly TRBD2, on 7 matching bases. The specimen comprised PBMCs, sampled after nivolumab (anti-PD-1) treatment. The CDR3 protein is CAISQQGLPYNEQFF. Here is the DNA: TGTGCCATCAGTCAACAGGGACTACCCTACAATGAGCAGTTCTTC.